What follows is one T cell receptor (beta chain) and its context. What it binds is not known. These data come from a study of T cells after yellow fever vaccination. Study-level information: Researchers used SMART-Seq v4 Ultra Low Input to prepare fractions that had low cell numbers. Study-level points and caveats: Post-booster reappearance was seen for most primary-vaccination clones (about 95% CD4, around 88% CD8).

The TCR cDNA carried a universal primer site and UMIs from 5'RACE template switching. MiXCR, applied by TCRdb to the 5' RACE reads, yields one record per CDR3 protein. This sample has around 590,000 distinct CDR3 sequences, with about 12% found just once. This CDR3 region has 13 residues. Trimming cost V 1 base and J 3 bases, with 10 bases left between them. Germline-derived CDR1 and CDR2 are DFQATT and SNEGSKA (reference sequence). This chain uses TRBV20-1 with TRBJ2-7; the D gene is possibly TRBD2 (5 bases). This TCR was sampled from a man aged 30 to 45 who received the YFV17D yellow fever vaccine. This specimen consisted of PBMCs, obtained on the day of the yellow fever booster vaccination. CDR3 in amino acids: CSARGGGFYEQYF. CDR3 coding DNA: TGCAGTGCTAGAGGCGGAGGCTTCTACGAGCAGTACTTC.